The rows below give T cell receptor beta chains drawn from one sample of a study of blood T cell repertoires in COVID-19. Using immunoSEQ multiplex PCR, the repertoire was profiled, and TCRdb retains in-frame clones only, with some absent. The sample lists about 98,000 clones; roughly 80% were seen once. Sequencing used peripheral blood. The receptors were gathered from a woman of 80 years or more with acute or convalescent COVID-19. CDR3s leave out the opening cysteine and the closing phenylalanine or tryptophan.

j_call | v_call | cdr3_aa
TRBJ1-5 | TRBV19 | ASSIDRKGARQPQH
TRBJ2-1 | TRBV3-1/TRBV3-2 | ASSQGGGRIYNEQF
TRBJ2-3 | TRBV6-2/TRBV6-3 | ASSYPNSGGTSTDTQY
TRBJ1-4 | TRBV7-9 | ASSPGGTNEKLF
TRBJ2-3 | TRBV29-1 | SVTGLAGSDTQY
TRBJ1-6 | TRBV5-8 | ASSMGQGAKSPLH
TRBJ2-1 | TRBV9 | ASSARGDTSYNEQF
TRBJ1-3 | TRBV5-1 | ASSPGDSSGNTIY
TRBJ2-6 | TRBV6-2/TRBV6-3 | ASSYPTKGGLSGANVLT
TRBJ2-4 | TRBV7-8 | ASSANTGVGNIQY
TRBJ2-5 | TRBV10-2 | ASSEWRYETQY
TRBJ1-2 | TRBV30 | AWSVGGWDGYT
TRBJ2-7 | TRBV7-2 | ASSLRRDKAGEQY
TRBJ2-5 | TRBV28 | ASRTDPQETQY
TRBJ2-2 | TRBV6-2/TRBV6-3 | ASSSQVGGGTGELF
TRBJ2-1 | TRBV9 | ASSVGRAQGDEQF
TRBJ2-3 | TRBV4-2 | ASSQEGGGAFTDTQY
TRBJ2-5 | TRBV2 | ASSSTGLAQY
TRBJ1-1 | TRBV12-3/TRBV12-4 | ASTPYGGGAF
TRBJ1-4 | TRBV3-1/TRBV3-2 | ASSQDSGGGEKLF
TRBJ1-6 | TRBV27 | ASSLTGFHNSPLH
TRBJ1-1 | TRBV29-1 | SVDRGTEAF
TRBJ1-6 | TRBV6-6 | ASSPAGGDYNSPLH
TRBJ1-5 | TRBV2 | ASSERVAGPQPQH
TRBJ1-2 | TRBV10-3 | AISPGLNYGYT
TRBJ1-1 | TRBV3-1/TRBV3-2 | ASSQDRVNTEAF
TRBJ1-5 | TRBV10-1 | AKGDYQPQH
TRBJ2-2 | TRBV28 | ASKLDIGPGELF
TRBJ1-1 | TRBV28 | AIRKGLVTEAF
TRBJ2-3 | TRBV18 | ASSRGHSSTDTQY
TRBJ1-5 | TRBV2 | ASSEGWGQNQPQH
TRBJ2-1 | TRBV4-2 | ASSQESPTSGGAHEQF
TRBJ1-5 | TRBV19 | ASSATGERRPQH
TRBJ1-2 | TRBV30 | AWSRFAQGQGVKGYT
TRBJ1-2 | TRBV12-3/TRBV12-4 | ASSSGRSWGYT
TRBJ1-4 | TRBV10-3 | AIRAESDEKLF
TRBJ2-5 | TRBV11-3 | ASSPGTGEETQY
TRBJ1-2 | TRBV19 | ASSPSPGQRNYT
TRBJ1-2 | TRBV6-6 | ASRIGTGGYGYT
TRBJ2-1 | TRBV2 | ASRSDRGTYNEQF